The following is a TCR beta chain sequence with its context. What it binds is unknown. Germline V gene lookup returns CDR1 KGHSH and CDR2 LQKENI. V dropped 6 bases and J dropped 4 bases, with 12 bases sitting between them. The CDR3 is 13 amino acids. The sample belongs to a study of cytotoxic CD8 clonotypes in ibrutinib-treated CLL. Using immunoSEQ multiplex PCR, the repertoire was profiled, and TCRdb retains in-frame clones only, with some absent. The sample lists 12,000 or so clones; about four fifths were seen once. General study points: In comparison with age-matched healthy donors, baseline clonality was higher and tracked circulating CD8+ T-cell counts.

Sequencing was performed on PBMCs, taken at disease progression, from a patient treated with ibrutinib. V is TRBV18 and J is TRBJ1-1; weak D call: TRBD1 (5 bases). This sequence originates from a human donor with chronic lymphocytic leukemia. CDR3 region: CASSLQATTEAFF. For the CDR3, the DNA is TGTGCCAGCTCCTTACAGGCGACCACTGAAGCTTTCTTT. Variable domain in full (rest from reference TRBV18 and TRBJ1-1): NAGVMQNPRHLVRRRGQEARLRCSPMKGHSHVYWYRQLPEEGLKFMVYLQKENIIDESGMPKERFSAEFPKEGPSILRIQQVVRGDSAAYFCASSLQATTEAFFGQGTRLTVV.